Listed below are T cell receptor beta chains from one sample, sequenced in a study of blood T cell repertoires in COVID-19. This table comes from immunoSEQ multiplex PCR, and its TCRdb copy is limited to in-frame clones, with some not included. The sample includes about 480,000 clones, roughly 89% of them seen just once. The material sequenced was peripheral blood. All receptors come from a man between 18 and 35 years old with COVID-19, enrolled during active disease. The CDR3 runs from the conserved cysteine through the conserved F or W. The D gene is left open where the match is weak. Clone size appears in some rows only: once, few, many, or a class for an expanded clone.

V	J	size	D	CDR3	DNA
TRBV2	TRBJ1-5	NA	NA	CASSQGRQPQHF	TGTGCCAGCAGCCAGGGCCGTCAGCCCCAGCATTTT
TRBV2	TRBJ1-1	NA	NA	CASSVRSSTEAFF	TGTGCCAGCAGTGTACGGAGTTCCACTGAAGCTTTCTTT
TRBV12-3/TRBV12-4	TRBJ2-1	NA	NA	CASSARYGEQFF	TGTGCCAGCAGTGCGCGTTACGGTGAGCAGTTCTTC
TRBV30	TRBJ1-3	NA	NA	CAWTGVANTIYF	TGTGCCTGGACAGGGGTTGCGAACACCATATATTTT
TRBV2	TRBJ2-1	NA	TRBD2	CASRASGGRPYNEQFF	TGTGCCAGCAGAGCAAGCGGGGGGCGACCCTACAATGAGCAGTTCTTC
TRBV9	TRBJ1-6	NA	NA	CASSGEGGLTSPLHF	TGTGCCAGCAGCGGAGAGGGGGGGCTAACTTCACCCCTCCACTTT
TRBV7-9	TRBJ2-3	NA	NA	CASSSPGHGRDTQYF	TGTGCCAGCAGTTCTCCGGGACACGGGCGGGATACGCAGTATTTT
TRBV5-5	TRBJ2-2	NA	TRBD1	CASSTGQGAPGELFF	TGTGCCAGCAGCACAGGACAGGGGGCCCCCGGGGAGCTGTTTTTT
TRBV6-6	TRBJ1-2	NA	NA	CASSVGLTNYGYTF	TGTGCCAGCAGTGTCGGTCTGACTAACTATGGCTACACCTTC
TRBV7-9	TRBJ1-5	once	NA	CASSPMGREPQHF	TGTGCCAGCAGCCCCATGGGGAGGGAGCCCCAGCATTTT
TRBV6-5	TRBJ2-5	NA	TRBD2	CASAIGGSQETQYF	TGTGCCAGCGCCATTGGCGGGAGCCAAGAGACCCAGTACTTC
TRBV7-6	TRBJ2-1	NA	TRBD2	CASSRGLAGDGLFF	TGTGCCAGCAGCCGCGGACTAGCGGGAGATGGGTTGTTCTTC
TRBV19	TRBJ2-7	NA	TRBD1	CASSIGGQGYYEQYF	TGTGCCAGTAGTATAGGGGGACAGGGGTATTACGAGCAGTACTTC